The next 2 T cell receptor beta chains were all read from a single sample in a study of blood T cell repertoires in COVID-19. Here immunoSEQ multiplex PCR was the method, and the copy in TCRdb shows in-frame clones only, minus some. The repertoire consists of under 8,000 clones, with about 89% occurring once and the leading ten covering about 10%. The sample comprised peripheral blood. The source is a man in his sixties or seventies with active COVID-19.

CDR3 DNA: TGTGCCAGCAGTTCACTTCACAGCACAGATACGCAGTATTTT. Protein: CASSSLHSTDTQYF. V gene TRBV6-2 or TRBV6-3 combines with J gene TRBJ2-3; unclear D gene. V lost 4 bases and J 0 bases, leaving 8 bases between the germline ends. CDR1 MNHEY and CDR2 SVGEGT come from the germline V gene. The CDR3 runs 14 residues.

The chain employs TRBV4-3 and TRBJ2-7, with 11 bases identical to TRBD2. The CDR3 covers 17 residues. V lost 0 bases, J lost 4 bases, and 8 bases stayed unmatched. Germline CDR1 reads LGHNA; CDR2 reads YSLEER. CDR3 nucleotide sequence: TGCGCCAGCAGCCAAGATCCCCCTAGCGGGGGGCCTTACGAGCAGTACTTC. It codes for CASSQDPPSGGPYEQYF.